This is a list of T cell receptor beta chains from one sample in a study of shared clonotypes between healthy human individuals. Method: immunoSEQ multiplex PCR; TCRdb's copy keeps in-frame clones and lacks some. The repertoire consists of about 2.2 million clones, with about 93% occurring once and the leading ten covering around 1.7%. Sequencing was done on a sample of naive CD8+ T cells from PBMCs. These receptors were collected from a man between 18 and 35 years old in good health. Some clones in this sample may be carry-over from other donors' samples. The CDR3 runs from the conserved cysteine through the conserved F or W. Fields, in order: J gene, D gene, clone size, V gene, CDR3 DNA, CDR3 protein. The D gene is left open where the match is weak. Size is stated for part of the rows, as once, few or many counts, or as a class when the clone is expanded.

TRBJ2-1 | - | once | TRBV4-1 | TGCGCCAGCAGCCAAGGGGCTCCATCCTACAATGAGCAGTTCTTC | CASSQGAPSYNEQFF
TRBJ2-1 | TRBD2 | - | TRBV16 | TGTGCCAGCAGCCAATCGATAGCGGGGAGCTCCTACAATGAGCAGTTCTTC | CASSQSIAGSSYNEQFF
TRBJ1-5 | - | - | TRBV6-1 | TGTGCCAGCAGTGAAGCGGTCAGCTCGAATCAGCCCCAGCATTTT | CASSEAVSSNQPQHF
TRBJ2-7 | TRBD2 | - | TRBV7-9 | TGTGCCAGCAGCCCCGGGACTAGCGGGAGTGGCGAGCAGTACTTC | CASSPGTSGSGEQYF
TRBJ2-7 | - | - | TRBV9 | TGTGCCAGCAGCGGCCCGAACTACGAGCAGTACTTC | CASSGPNYEQYF
TRBJ2-7 | TRBD1 | once | TRBV27 | TGTGCCAGCAGTTGGACAGGGGACTCCTACGAGCAGTACTTC | CASSWTGDSYEQYF
TRBJ2-7 | - | - | TRBV27 | TGTGCCAGCAGTTTTGGCTTGACCTACGAGCAGTACTTC | CASSFGLTYEQYF
TRBJ2-7 | - | - | TRBV4-3 | TGCGCCAGCAGCCAAAATAGGGGCCTAGGTCACGAGCAGTACTTC | CASSQNRGLGHEQYF
TRBJ2-7 | - | - | TRBV7-9 | TGTGCCAGCAGCGACAGAAAGTACGAGCAGTACTTC | CASSDRKYEQYF
TRBJ2-3 | - | - | TRBV4-1 | TGCGCCAGCAGCCAGCACCCCCTTAGGGAAATCACAGATACGCAGTATTTT | CASSQHPLREITDTQYF
TRBJ2-1 | - | - | TRBV19 | TGTGCCGTGGGGTCGTCGCTTTCCTACAATGAGCAGTTCTTC | CAVGSSLSYNEQFF
TRBJ1-2 | - | - | TRBV10-3 | TGTGCCATCAGTGAGCCGGGAACAGCCTATGGCTACACCTTC | CAISEPGTAYGYTF
TRBJ2-1 | - | - | TRBV19 | TGTGCCAGTAGTCTGGCGGGATCCTACAATGAGCAGTTCTTC | CASSLAGSYNEQFF
TRBJ2-7 | - | - | TRBV4-2 | TGTGCCAGCAGCCAACGGGACGAGCAGTACTTC | CASSQRDEQYF
TRBJ1-3 | - | few | TRBV2 | TGTGCCAGCAGTGGAGGCAGCTCTGGAAACACCATATATTTT | CASSGGSSGNTIYF
TRBJ1-2 | TRBD1 | - | TRBV11-2 | TGTGCCAGCAGCGTGGACAGGGCCTCCGGCTACACCTTC | CASSVDRASGYTF
TRBJ2-7 | TRBD2 | - | TRBV28 | TGTGCCAGCAGTTTTAGCGGGGGGGGAATTTTATCCTACGAGCAGTACTTC | CASSFSGGGILSYEQYF
TRBJ2-7 | - | - | TRBV7-8 | TGTGCCAGCAGCGCCGTACCCACCTACGAGCAGTACTTC | CASSAVPTYEQYF
TRBJ2-1 | - | - | TRBV7-6 | TGTGCCAGCAGCTTAGTGCTAGGGGGCAATGAGCAGTTCTTC | CASSLVLGGNEQFF
TRBJ2-7 | - | - | TRBV28 | TGTGCCAGCAGTTTAATGTTGGGGGTGGGAGAGCAGTACTTC | CASSLMLGVGEQYF
TRBJ2-7 | TRBD2 | - | TRBV16 | TGTGCCAGCAGCCCCGCTGGGACTAGCTCCTACGAGCAGTACTTC | CASSPAGTSSYEQYF
TRBJ2-1 | - | - | TRBV9 | TGTGCCAGCAGCGTAACGAATGCAGGGTACAATGAGCAGTTCTTC | CASSVTNAGYNEQFF
TRBJ1-2 | - | few | TRBV30 | TGTGCCTGGAGTGTAGGTAACAACTATGGCTACACCTTC | CAWSVGNNYGYTF
TRBJ1-2 | - | - | TRBV27 | TGTGCCAGCACCCAAAGGGGCACAGGGTGGGATGGCTACACCTTC | CASTQRGTGWDGYTF
TRBJ2-7 | - | - | TRBV6-5 | TGTGCCAGCAGTCCCTACCCCCGAAGCTCCTACGAGCAGTACTTC | CASSPYPRSSYEQYF
TRBJ2-4 | - | once | TRBV5-1 | TGCGCCAGCAGCCAGGGACACCAGCTAGCCAAAAACATTCAGTACTTC | CASSQGHQLAKNIQYF
TRBJ1-5 | - | - | TRBV27 | TGTGCCAGCAGTTTATCGATTAGACAGCCCCAGCATTTT | CASSLSIRQPQHF
TRBJ2-7 | TRBD1 | - | TRBV4-1 | TGCGCCAGCAGCCAAGAGGGGACAGGATTCTACGAGCAGTACTTC | CASSQEGTGFYEQYF
TRBJ1-5 | - | - | TRBV4-1 | TGCGCCAGCAGCCTCCGCAAAGAACTGGGGAATCAGCCCCAGCATTTT | CASSLRKELGNQPQHF
TRBJ2-3 | - | - | TRBV7-6 | TGTGCCAGCAGCCCGCGACCCACAGATACGCAGTATTTT | CASSPRPTDTQYF
TRBJ1-1 | - | once | TRBV25-1 | TGTGCCAGCAGGGAAGGGATGAACACTGAAGCTTTCTTT | CASREGMNTEAFF
TRBJ2-5 | TRBD2 | - | TRBV28 | TGTGCCAGCAGTTCCATTATACTAGCGACCCACCAAGAGACCCAGTACTTC | CASSSIILATHQETQYF
TRBJ2-2 | TRBD1 | - | TRBV6-5 | TGTGCCATTGGGACAGGGGGACCCGGGGAGCTGTTTTTT | CAIGTGGPGELFF
TRBJ2-3 | - | - | TRBV28 | TGTGCCAGCAGTTTCCCCCCCCTGCAGTATTTT | CASSFPPLQYF
TRBJ2-4 | - | - | TRBV4-3 | TGCGCCAGCAGCCAAGATCCGATCCAAAACATTCAGTACTTC | CASSQDPIQNIQYF
TRBJ2-7 | - | - | TRBV19 | TGTGCCAGTAGTTATCCGGGGGAAGAGCAGTACTTC | CASSYPGEEQYF
TRBJ2-2 | - | - | TRBV9 | TGTGCCAGCAGCCAAAGTAAGAGGGGGAACACCGGGGAGCTGTTTTTT | CASSQSKRGNTGELFF
TRBJ2-5 | TRBD2 | - | TRBV7-8 | TGTGCCAGCAGCTTAGAACGCCGCAAGCGGGGAGAGACCCAGTACTTC | CASSLERRKRGETQYF
TRBJ2-5 | - | - | TRBV28 | TGTGCCAGCAGTTTTGGGTGGACCGGGGAGACCCAGTACTTC | CASSFGWTGETQYF
TRBJ2-2 | - | - | TRBV19 | TGTGCCAGTAGTATAGATAGTTGGCGGGCGAACACCGGGGAGCTGTTTTTT | CASSIDSWRANTGELFF
TRBJ2-3 | - | - | TRBV7-8 | TGTGCCAGCAGCTTAGAATACAGGGCTGCAGATACGCAGTATTTT | CASSLEYRAADTQYF
TRBJ2-1 | - | - | TRBV9 | TGTGCCAGCAGCCCCCGGAGCGGTTCCTACAATGAGCAGTTCTTC | CASSPRSGSYNEQFF
TRBJ2-7 | - | - | TRBV27 | TGTGCCAGCAGTTTATTGGCAGGGAGTAACGAGCAGTACTTC | CASSLLAGSNEQYF
TRBJ2-7 | TRBD1 | - | TRBV7-9 | TGTGCCAGCAAGGGGGCGGACGAGCAGTACTTC | CASKGADEQYF
TRBJ2-3 | TRBD2 | - | TRBV27 | TGTGCCAGCAGTCCTCTAGCGGGAGGGAGGACAGATACGCAGTATTTT | CASSPLAGGRTDTQYF
TRBJ2-1 | TRBD2 | - | TRBV14 | TGTGCCAGCAGCCACGCCCCGGGACTAGCTTATCTCCATGAGCAGTTCTTC | CASSHAPGLAYLHEQFF
TRBJ1-1 | - | - | TRBV5-8 | TGTGCCAGCAGCTTGGTCAGGGCCACTGAAGCTTTCTTT | CASSLVRATEAFF
TRBJ2-5 | - | - | TRBV6-1 | TGTGCCAGCAGTGAACGGCCAGCGTACCAAGAGACCCAGTACTTC | CASSERPAYQETQYF
TRBJ2-3 | - | - | TRBV7-2 | TGTGCCAGCAGCTTAGGGGTTGCCTATAGCACAGATACGCAGTATTTT | CASSLGVAYSTDTQYF
TRBJ1-5 | - | - | TRBV5-4 | TGTGCCAGCAGGCGGACGGGGATTTGGAATCAGCCCCAGCATTTT | CASRRTGIWNQPQHF
TRBJ2-7 | TRBD2 | - | TRBV9 | TGTGCCAGCAGCGGTCCGTCGGATAGCGGGATCTACGAGCAGTACTTC | CASSGPSDSGIYEQYF
TRBJ2-3 | TRBD2 | - | TRBV5-4 | TGTGCCAGCAGCACGGGACTAGCGGGTTTCACAGATACGCAGTATTTT | CASSTGLAGFTDTQYF
TRBJ2-1 | TRBD2 | - | TRBV19 | TGTGCCAGTCTCCCCTCTAGCGGGAGTTACAATGAGCAGTTCTTC | CASLPSSGSYNEQFF
TRBJ2-1 | TRBD1 | - | TRBV10-3 | TGTGCCATCAGGGGGACAGAGAGCTCCTACAATGAGCAGTTCTTC | CAIRGTESSYNEQFF